Listed here are 10 T cell receptor beta chains from one sample, sequenced in a study of cytomegalovirus exposure and HLA in healthy donors. It was with 60 Vbeta and 13 Jbeta primers that the PCR ran. Clones were sequenced by immunoSEQ multiplex PCR, and TCRdb holds only the in-frame ones, with some missing. The table for this sample gives some 130,000 clones. The source material was PBMCs. Receptors were obtained from a woman aged 60-75 years in good health and CMV-seronegative.

The chain uses TRBV19 and TRBJ2-1; TRBD2 matches at 8 bases. J was trimmed by 10 bases and V by 5 bases; bases with no gene match: 7. The CDR3 runs 13 residues. CDR1 is LNHDA and CDR2 is SQIVND in the germline V gene (reference sequence). CDR3: CASSPGLEWEQFF. DNA for the CDR3: TGTGCCAGTAGTCCGGGACTAGAGTGGGAGCAGTTCTTC. Full variable domain (remainder filled in from reference TRBV19 and TRBJ2-1): DGGITQSPKYLFRKEGQNVTLSCEQNLNHDAMYWYRQDPGQGLRLIYYSQIVNDFQKGDIAEGYSVSREKKESFPLTVTSAQKNPTAFYLCASSPGLEWEQFFGPGTRLTVL.

The rearrangement links TRBV5-6 to TRBJ2-5; TRBD2 might be the D (5 bases). CDR1 is SGHDT, CDR2 YYEEEE, per germline. V was pared by 3 bases and J by 5 bases, with 17 bases between. The CDR3 length is 15 residues. CDR3 in DNA: TGTGCCAGCAGCTCAAGGACTCAGTCGGTGGAGACCCAGTACTTC. Translation gives CASSSRTQSVETQYF. Full variable domain (remainder filled in from reference TRBV5-6 and TRBJ2-5): DAGVTQSPTHLIKTRGQQVTLRCSPKSGHDTVSWYQQALGQGPQFIFQYYEEEERQRGNFPDRFSGHQFPNYSSELNVNALLLGDSALYLCASSSRTQSVETQYFGPGTRLLVL.

V gene TRBV7-9 combines with J gene TRBJ2-1; 16 nucleotides agree with TRBD2. Germline CDR1 is SEHNR and CDR2 is FQNEAQ (reference sequence). The CDR3 is 19 residues long. J gave up 5 bases and V 3 bases, and 10 bases lay outside the gene matches. CDR3 in amino acids: CASSLGTSGGVLLDNEQFF. Here the CDR3 DNA reads TGTGCCAGCAGCTTGGGGACTAGCGGGGGGGTCCTTCTGGACAATGAGCAGTTCTTC.

V and J are TRBV2 and TRBJ2-7; D is ambiguous. The CDR3 contains 11 residues. CDR1 and CDR2 from the germline V gene are SNHLY and FYNNEI. The V gene lost 6 bases and the J gene lost 6 bases, with 9 bases spanning the gap. This chain's CDR3 is CASSLRSEQYF. CDR3 coding DNA: TGTGCCAGCAGCCTTAGAAGCGAGCAGTACTTC.

This chain joins TRBV10-2 and TRBJ1-2; TRBD1 matches at 10 bases. This CDR3 contains 13 residues. The trim removed 6 bases at V and 10 bases at J, leaving 8 bases unmatched. The germline CDR1 and CDR2 sequences are WSHSY and SAAADI. The CDR3 here is CASRGGTGAPYTF. DNA of the CDR3: TGCGCCAGCAGGGGCGGGACAGGGGCTCCCTACACCTTC.

V is TRBV30 and J is TRBJ1-4, with 9 bases identical to TRBD1. V lost 3 bases to trimming and J lost 10 bases; unmatched junction nucleotides: 18. The CDR3 extends over 17 amino acids. Looked up from germline, CDR1 is GTSNPN and CDR2 is SVGIG (reference sequence). CDR3 nucleotides: TGTGCCTGGAGCCCCAGACCTAACAGGGGGCTTTTAGCAAAACTGTTTTTT. It yields the protein CAWSPRPNRGLLAKLFF.

The chain uses TRBV5-6 and TRBJ2-2; the match to TRBD1 covers 7 bases. Germline V gene lookup returns CDR1 SGHDT and CDR2 YYEEEE. The CDR3 has 16 amino acids. The V and J ends lost 0 bases and 0 bases, in that order; junction bases with no gene match: 2. The DNA of the CDR3 is TGTGCCAGCAGCTTGGTTGGGACAGCGAACACCGGGGAGCTGTTTTTT. This encodes CASSLVGTANTGELFF.

This chain connects TRBV19 to TRBJ1-4; 8 nucleotides line up with TRBD1. CDR1 and CDR2 from the germline V gene are LNHDA and SQIVND (reference sequence). The CDR3 loop spans 13 amino acids. Here the CDR3 DNA reads TGTGCAACCCAGGGGGCTCGTAGTGAAAAACTGTTTTTT. Protein sequence: CATQGARSEKLFF.

V is TRBV4-1 and J is TRBJ2-6; D is undetermined. This CDR3 spans 15 amino acids. Deletions cut 1 base from V and 0 bases from J, with 4 bases between. Looked up from germline, CDR1 is MGHRA and CDR2 is YSYEKL. The CDR3 spells CASSQGYSGANVLTF. The DNA for the CDR3 is TGCGCCAGCAGCCAAGGCTACTCTGGGGCCAACGTCCTGACTTTC.

V usage is TRBV15 and J usage is TRBJ1-4, with TRBD1 as a possible D gene (5 bases). Trimming took 2 bases from V and 3 from J, leaving 10 bases between them. The germline V gene has CDR1 LNHNV and CDR2 YYDKDF (reference sequence). The CDR3 runs 15 residues. DNA for the CDR3: TGTGCCACCAGCAGACAAGGGACTGCTAATGAAAAACTGTTTTTT. Its translation: CATSRQGTANEKLFF.